This TCR beta chain is from a study of T cell responses to AZD1222 COVID-19 vaccine. Study as a whole: Second-dose recipients at about 4 or about 12 weeks were treated as one pooled group. Study-level findings and limits: Mapped onto spike, vaccine-associated CD4 TCRs spanned it and were dominant at 160-218 and 743-854. Females outnumbered males among donors, who were mostly white British; clonal diversity was possibly underestimated.

CDR3 length: 15 amino acids. Germline V gene lookup returns CDR1 SGHKS and CDR2 YYEKEE (reference sequence). V was trimmed by 0 bases and J by 4 bases, leaving 14 bases between them. This clone occurred a few times. Antigen specificity is unknown. The repertoire was sequenced with immunoSEQ multiplex PCR; TCRdb's copy has only in-frame clones and lacks some. In the table there are 110,000 to 150,000 clones, 93% of which are singletons. The source of this sequence is an adult in good health. The material was peripheral blood, obtained on day 0 of AZD1222 vaccination. The V gene is TRBV5-5, the J gene TRBJ2-7; D is undetermined. The CDR3 DNA reads TGTGCCAGCAGCTTGGCTTTAACTGGGCAGTACGAGCAGTACTTC. This codes for CASSLALTGQYEQYF.